This T cell receptor beta chain came from a study of blood T cell repertoires in COVID-19 (dated by TCRdb to the early 2020s). Looking at the study overall: Collaborator samples came from the United States, Italy and Spain and covered acute and convalescent phases of COVID-19. The material from the prospective study consisted of cDNA or gDNA derived from T cells, B-cell-depleted T cells, or PBMCs. The samples were drawn from two sources: the first 160 participants of the ongoing ImmuneRACE study, and fewer than 1,500 subjects contributed by 6 global collaborators. HLA class I and class II types, where available, came from metadata supplied by the sample provider rather than from assay-based typing. A freely available public database, intended as a resource for researchers studying the immune response to SARS-CoV-2, is where the repertoires were released. Subjects who had been exposed to COVID-19, were actively infected with it, or had recovered from it provided the deeply sampled blood TCRbeta repertoires that made up the dataset. Nearly every sample came with metadata listing a de-identified subject ID, COVID-19 status, age in years and sex. Broader findings and caveats from the paper: The quantity of clinical and demographic metadata differed by source and by participant and was supplied without curation.

A note on this clone: Which antigen it targets is not known. No base qualities exist here, and no much larger clone lies one base off it.

There are 16 amino acids in the CDR3, from cysteine to phenylalanine inclusive. Here the CDR3 DNA is all that survives: 48 bases in frame from base 1. TCRbeta CDR3 regions were amplified from genomic DNA using the immunoSEQ Assay, a bias-controlled multiplex PCR. On the study's bioinformatics: Nucleated cell counts per sample were estimated from amplification of reference gene primers within the assay. To quantify the absolute abundance of each unique TCRbeta CDR3 rearrangement, sequence reads were collapsed and filtered. For each sample, productive Simpson clonality was calculated as the square root of Simpson's diversity index over productive rearrangements. Not all clones reach the TCRdb copy of this immuneACCESS table, which keeps in-frame sequences only. Checked studies attribute under half of the gap to unresolved V genes and leave the rest unexplained. The DNA gave D and trimming, while V, J and clone size come from that table. A total of tens of thousands of clones appear in this sample, approximately 77% of them only once. Roughly 2.4% of the sample belongs to the ten largest clones.

In Seattle, one collaborating source enrolled patients while the infection was active and tracked those patients longitudinally over the course of disease. Whole blood was collected in K2EDTA tubes by collaborating institutions according to the institutions' own protocols. For TCRbeta analysis, collaborators shipped samples in one of three forms: frozen whole blood, isolated PBMCs, or DNA extracted from either of those sample types. The rearrangement joined TRBV23-1 to TRBJ1-5; 5 matching bases give a weak D call of TRBD1. TRBV23-1 is known as an ORF, though its function is uncertain. The sequenced sample was peripheral blood. This sequence was found in a man between 65 and 85 years old with COVID-19, enrolled during active disease. The CDR3 region has the sequence CAQKQGPEVRNQPQHF. The DNA sequence reads TGCGCGCAGAAGCAGGGTCCCGAGGTGAGAAATCAGCCCCAGCATTTT.